One and the same sample provided the 26 T cell receptor beta chains below, sequenced in a study of T cell responses to AZD1222 COVID-19 vaccine. Data came from immunoSEQ multiplex PCR; TCRdb stores just in-frame clones and leaves some out. The sample has about 130,000 clones, under 95% seen once. Sequencing used peripheral blood, obtained on day 0 of AZD1222 vaccination. The receptors were gathered from an adult in good health.

This chain connects TRBV11-2 to TRBJ2-2; D uncertain. CDR1 and CDR2 from the germline V gene are SGHAT and FQNNGV. This CDR3 spans 15 amino acids. V lost 5 bases to trimming and J lost 0 bases, with 10 bases between them. The CDR3 bases are TGTGCCAGCAGCCCCGTGCAGGCGAACACCGGGGAGCTGTTTTTT. Translation gives CASSPVQANTGELFF.

J is TRBJ1-5 and V is TRBV28, with a possible D match to TRBD1 (5 bases). This CDR3 region has 18 residues. From germline, CDR1 is MDHEN and CDR2 SYDVKM. V lost 5 bases, J lost 0 bases, and 20 bases lay in between. The CDR3 spells CASSLPRQGSFSNQPQHF. Here the CDR3 DNA reads TGTGCCAGCAGTCTCCCTCGGCAGGGCAGTTTTAGCAATCAGCCCCAGCATTTT.

V gene TRBV25-1 combines with J gene TRBJ1-2; 8 bases match TRBD1. CDR3 length equals 13 residues. The germline gives CDR1 MGHDK, CDR2 SYGVNS. The V and J ends lost 4 bases and 8 bases, in that order; junction bases with no gene match: 6. The CDR3 reads CASSADRGSGYTF. CDR3 DNA sequence: TGTGCCAGCAGTGCAGACAGGGGCAGCGGCTACACCTTC.

This chain connects TRBV28 to TRBJ1-2; D ambiguous. V was trimmed by 2 bases and J by 6 bases, leaving 10 bases between them. This CDR3 comprises 13 residues. In germline, CDR1 is MDHEN, CDR2 SYDVKM. CDR3 nucleotides: TGTGCCAGCAGTTTAGCTAGGCCCGATGGCTACACCTTC. It is translated as CASSLARPDGYTF.

This clone was observed once. CDR3 amino acids: CASSLVQGAKQYF. As DNA, the CDR3 is TGTGCCAGCAGCTTAGTGCAGGGGGCGAAGCAGTACTTC. The V and J genes are TRBV7-8 and TRBJ2-7; TRBD1 matches at 8 bases. The V and J ends lost 1 base and 8 bases, in that order; junction bases with no gene match: 4. CDR3 length: 13 amino acids. Per germline, CDR1 SGHVS and CDR2 FQNEAQ.

This clone appeared a single time. The V and J genes are TRBV28 and TRBJ2-7; D perhaps matches TRBD1 (6 bases). CDR1 MDHEN and CDR2 SYDVKM come from the germline V gene. V shed 3 bases and J shed 2 bases, with 8 bases lying between them. CDR3 length equals 13 residues. The CDR3 loop reads CASSLTGPYEQYF. The CDR3, as DNA: TGTGCCAGCAGTTTGACAGGACCCTACGAGCAGTACTTC.

The gene calls are TRBV3-1 (or the pseudogene TRBV3-2) and TRBJ1-2; 7 nucleotides agree with TRBD1. The germline V gene encodes CDR1 LGHDT and CDR2 YNNKEL (reference sequence). The CDR3 sequence is 15 residues long. V lost 5 bases and J lost 2; bases outside the gene matches: 8. The CDR3 DNA is TGTGCCAGCAGCAGGGACAGACTAATAAACTATGGCTACACCTTC. It translates to CASSRDRLINYGYTF.

This CDR3 reads CASSLMGQGAGYTF. In DNA form, the CDR3 reads TGCGCCAGCAGCTTGATGGGACAGGGGGCTGGCTACACCTTC. The chain has TRBV5-1 and TRBJ1-2; 12 bases are a match to TRBD1. V was pared by 1 base and J by 7 bases, with 2 bases of the junction left unmatched. Looked up from germline, CDR1 is SGHRS and CDR2 is YFSETQ. CDR3 length: 14 residues.

In nucleotides, the CDR3 is TGTGCCAGCAGCTTACTAGGTTCCCGGAGTGGGGGGAATGAGCAGTTCTTC. Its protein is CASSLLGSRSGGNEQFF. J is TRBJ2-1 and V is TRBV7-2; D is possibly TRBD2 (6 bases). Trimming took 2 bases from V and 7 from J, leaving 21 bases between them. Germline CDR1 and CDR2: SGHTA and FQGNSA. This CDR3 spans 17 amino acids.

The chain joins TRBV6-1 to TRBJ2-6, with a weak D call TRBD1 (5 bases). The CDR3 contains 15 residues. Germline lookup yields CDR1 MNHNS and CDR2 SASEGT. The V and J ends lost 2 bases and 0 bases respectively, with 5 bases between them. The CDR3 DNA sequence: TGTGCCAGCAGTGAACAGGGCTCTGGGGCCAACGTCCTGACTTTC. This gives the protein CASSEQGSGANVLTF.

This clone has just one count. V is TRBV2 and J is TRBJ1-5, with a weak D call TRBD1 (5 bases). The ends were cut back, 4 bases at V and 5 bases at J, with 21 bases in the middle. Germline CDR1 SNHLY, CDR2 FYNNEI. This CDR3 spans 17 amino acids. CDR3: CASSGLRSGAVDQPQHF. CDR3 in DNA: TGTGCCAGCAGTGGCCTCAGAAGTGGGGCGGTTGATCAGCCCCAGCATTTT.

The chain joins TRBV28 to TRBJ1-1; the D is unclear. Trimming removed 5 bases from V and 7 bases from J, with 14 bases in between. CDR1 and CDR2 from the germline V gene are MDHEN and SYDVKM. CDR3 size: 13 residues. The CDR3 DNA reads TGTGCCAGCAGTATGTCGGCCAGACGTGAAGCTTTCTTT. This translates into CASSMSARREAFF.

This clone appeared a single time. This rearrangement joins TRBV6-1 to TRBJ2-7, with TRBD2 identical over 10 bases. Germline V gene sequence: CDR1 MNHNS, CDR2 SASEGT. Trimming cost V 0 bases and J 4 bases; bases outside gene matches: 6. The CDR3 runs 16 residues. The CDR3 region has the DNA TGTGCCAGCAGTGAAGCGCTAGCGGGAGCAGGATACGAGCAGTACTTC. Amino acid sequence: CASSEALAGAGYEQYF.

The chain employs TRBV11-3 and TRBJ2-3; D possibly corresponds to TRBD1 (6 bases). The CDR3 has 13 residues. CDR1 is SGHNT and CDR2 is YENEEA in the germline V gene. Trimming pared 5 bases from V and 3 bases from J, leaving 9 bases between. The CDR3 protein is CASSIGQTDTQYF. For the CDR3, the DNA is TGTGCCAGCAGCATAGGACAGACAGATACGCAGTATTTT.

The chain joins TRBV2 to TRBJ1-3; unclear D gene. This CDR3 is 12 amino acids long. Germline V gene lookup returns CDR1 SNHLY and CDR2 FYNNEI. V lost 7 bases and J lost 2, with 6 bases in between. The chain's CDR3 is CASTNPGNTIYF. The CDR3 DNA sequence: TGTGCCAGCACTAATCCTGGAAACACCATATATTTT. The full variable domain, with the rest looked up from reference TRBV2 and TRBJ1-3, is EPEVTQTPSHQVTQMGQEVILRCVPISNHLYFYWYRQILGQKVEFLVSFYNNEISEKSEIFDDQFSVERPDGSNFTLKIRSTKLEDSAMYFCASTNPGNTIYFGEGSWLTVV.

This chain links TRBV29-1 with TRBJ1-3; D is possibly TRBD1 (6 bases). V gave up 7 bases and J gave up 0 bases, with 13 bases separating them. CDR3 length: 14 residues. CDR1 is SQVTM, CDR2 ANQGSEA, per germline. The CDR3 reads CSAIGQLSGNTIYF. The CDR3 nucleotides read TGCAGCGCAATAGGACAGCTCTCTGGAAACACCATATATTTT. Full variable domain (outside the CDR3, taken from reference TRBV29-1 and TRBJ1-3): SAVISQKPSRDICQRGTSLTIQCQVDSQVTMMFWYRQQPGQSLTLIATANQGSEATYESGFVIDKFPISRPNLTFSTLTVSNMSPEDSSIYLCSAIGQLSGNTIYFGEGSWLTVV.

The chain couples TRBV21-1 to TRBJ1-4. TRBV21-1 is shown as a pseudogene. The CDR3 length is 15 residues. Here the CDR3 DNA reads TGTGCCAGCAGCCCCCTCCGGGCCATTTATGAAAAACTGTTTTTT. It yields the protein CASSPLRAIYEKLFF.

The chain links TRBV7-2 to TRBJ1-1; D perhaps matches TRBD1 (6 bases). Per germline, CDR1 SGHTA and CDR2 FQGNSA. The germline V and J ends were trimmed by 5 bases and 0 bases, with 13 bases remaining between them. The CDR3 sequence is 15 residues long. CDR3 coding DNA: TGTGCCAGCAGCCCAGCCGGGGGCATGAACACTGAAGCTTTCTTT. It specifies CASSPAGGMNTEAFF.

The chain is built from TRBV30 and TRBJ1-3; no clear D gene. Trimming left V 1 base short and J 3 bases short, with 10 bases between. The CDR3 has 14 residues. CDR1 is GTSNPN and CDR2 is SVGIG in the germline V gene (reference sequence). The CDR3 reads CAWSDPVLGNTIYF. CDR3 nucleotide sequence: TGTGCCTGGAGTGACCCGGTCCTTGGAAACACCATATATTTT.

The J gene is TRBJ1-3, the V gene TRBV3-1 (or the pseudogene TRBV3-2); weak D call: TRBD1 (5 bases). V was pared by 4 bases and J by 3 bases, with 10 bases between. CDR1 LGHDT and CDR2 YNNKEL come from the germline V gene (reference sequence). CDR3 length: 14 amino acids. DNA for the CDR3: TGTGCCAGCAGCCTGGAGACAGTTGGAAACACCATATATTTT. It translates to CASSLETVGNTIYF.

V gene TRBV5-1 combines with J gene TRBJ1-1; 7 positions agree with TRBD1. Trimming took 4 bases from V and 2 from J; bases not matched to a gene: 8. The CDR3 is 15 residues long. CDR1 SGHRS and CDR2 YFSETQ come from the germline V gene. The CDR3 nucleotides are TGCGCCAGCAGCAGGGGGGGACAGAAAAACACTGAAGCTTTCTTT. Encoded protein: CASSRGGQKNTEAFF.

The CDR3 sequence: CASSLLLDVLNTGELFF. CDR3 DNA sequence: TGTGCCAGCAGCTTGTTACTGGATGTCCTAAACACCGGGGAGCTGTTTTTT. This chain uses TRBV5-5 with TRBJ2-2; D unresolved. V was pared by 1 base and J by 2 bases, with 15 bases between. The CDR3 extends over 17 amino acids. Germline-derived CDR1 and CDR2 are SGHKS and YYEKEE (reference sequence).

The rearrangement links TRBV19 to TRBJ1-6, with TRBD1 matching 7 bases. With 5 bases clipped from V and 10 bases from J, the junction kept 8 bases outside the gene matches. Looked up from germline, CDR1 is LNHDA and CDR2 is SQIVND (reference sequence). The CDR3 extends over 14 amino acids. Here the CDR3 DNA reads TGTGCCAGTAGTGACAGGGATTCAGAATCACCCCTCCACTTT. It yields the protein CASSDRDSESPLHF.

The chain is built from TRBV3-1 (or the pseudogene TRBV3-2) and TRBJ1-2, with 10 bases aligning to TRBD1. Germline V gene lookup returns CDR1 LGHDT and CDR2 YNNKEL (reference sequence). There are 13 residues in the CDR3. The junction had 7 bases not matched to a gene; V was cut back by 8 bases and J by 7 bases. In DNA, the CDR3 is TGTGCCAGCCTCGACAGGGGGCGAGGTGGCTACACCTTC. Protein sequence: CASLDRGRGGYTF.

The V gene is TRBV6-5, the J gene TRBJ1-3; D is unresolved. CDR1 MNHEY and CDR2 SVGAGI come from the germline V gene. The CDR3 sequence is 14 residues long. V lost 6 bases, J lost 0 bases, and 9 bases lay in between. The CDR3 protein is CASRDGSSGNTIYF. Written as DNA, the CDR3 is TGTGCCAGCAGGGACGGGAGCTCTGGAAACACCATATATTTT.

The chain is built from TRBV10-3 and TRBJ1-1, with D possibly TRBD1 on 5 matching bases. V dropped 1 base and J dropped 6 bases, with 12 bases sitting between them. This CDR3 has 14 residues. Germline CDR1 is ENHRY and CDR2 is SYGVKD. CDR3 region: CAISELSGVAEAFF. The DNA for the CDR3 is TGTGCCATCAGTGAGTTATCGGGGGTGGCTGAAGCTTTCTTT.